This is a list of T cell receptor beta chains from one sample in a study of blood T cell repertoires in COVID-19. Repertoires were generated with immunoSEQ multiplex PCR, while TCRdb's copy carries only in-frame clones and drops some. The sample has 250,000 to 300,000 clones; 70% to 90% are singletons. The sample was peripheral blood. The origin of the receptors is a woman in her sixties or seventies with acute or convalescent COVID-19. The CDR3 runs from the conserved cysteine through the conserved F or W. The D gene is left open where the match is weak. Clone size is given for some rows only: seen once, a few or many times, or a class if the clone is expanded.

>TRBJ1-6|-|-|TRBV19
TGTGCCAGTAGTCACCAGGGTCGTAATTCACCCCTCCACTTT
CASSHQGRNSPLHF
>TRBJ2-7|TRBD1|-|TRBV4-3
TGCGCCAGCAGCTTGGGACAGGGGGCACTCTACGAGCAGTACTTC
CASSLGQGALYEQYF
>TRBJ2-7|TRBD1|-|TRBV30
TGTGCCTGGAGAGGACAGGGCTCCTACGAGCAGTACTTC
CAWRGQGSYEQYF
>TRBJ2-3|-|-|TRBV12-3/TRBV12-4
TGTGCCAGCAGTTTTCCGGGTGATACGCAGTATTTT
CASSFPGDTQYF
>TRBJ2-7|-|-|TRBV27
TGTGCCAGCAGTTTAGGGCCGGGAGCGTACGAGCAGTACTTC
CASSLGPGAYEQYF
>TRBJ2-1|TRBD2|-|TRBV29-1
TGCAGCACAGTAGCGGGAGGGTACAATGAGCAGTTCTTC
CSTVAGGYNEQFF
>TRBJ1-1|-|-|TRBV10-3
TGTGCCATCAGTGAGGAGTTGTGGGCTGATCAGGCTTTCTTT
CAISEELWADQAFF
>TRBJ2-2|TRBD1|-|TRBV6-2/TRBV6-3
TGTGCCAGCAGTCTTTTACAGGGGGCCGGTACCGGGGAGCTGTTTTTT
CASSLLQGAGTGELFF
>TRBJ2-3|-|once|TRBV9
TGTGCCAGCAGCGTAGGGGGAGAACTAGCCTCGGATACGCAGTATTTT
CASSVGGELASDTQYF
>TRBJ1-2|-|-|TRBV30
TGTGCCTGGAGTGTGTCGCAGATTAACTATGGCTACACCTTC
CAWSVSQINYGYTF
>TRBJ2-2|-|-|TRBV25-1
TGTGCCGTAGACACCGGGGAGCTGTTTTTT
CAVDTGELFF
>TRBJ2-1|-|-|TRBV5-8
TGTGCCAGCAGACTCTTCGGGGTCGGGGTGCAGTTCTTC
CASRLFGVGVQFF
>TRBJ1-5|-|-|TRBV5-6
TGTGCCAGCAGCTCGGGACACCTCAATCAGCCCCAGCATTTT
CASSSGHLNQPQHF
>TRBJ1-5|TRBD1|-|TRBV28
TGTGCCAGCAGCAGCGCGACAGGGGCGAGCCATCAGCCCCAGCATTTT
CASSSATGASHQPQHF
>TRBJ2-5|TRBD2|-|TRBV4-1
TGCGCCAGCAGCCAAGCTAGCGGGGGCGCGTACCAAGAGACCCAGTACTTC
CASSQASGGAYQETQYF